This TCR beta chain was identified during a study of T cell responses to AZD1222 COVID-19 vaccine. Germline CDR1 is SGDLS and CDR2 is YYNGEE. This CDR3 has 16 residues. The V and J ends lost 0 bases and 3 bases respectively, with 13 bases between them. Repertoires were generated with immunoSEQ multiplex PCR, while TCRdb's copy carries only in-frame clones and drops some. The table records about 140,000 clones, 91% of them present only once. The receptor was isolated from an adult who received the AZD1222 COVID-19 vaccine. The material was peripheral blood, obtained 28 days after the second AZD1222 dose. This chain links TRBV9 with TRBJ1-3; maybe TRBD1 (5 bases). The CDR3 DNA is TGTGCCAGCAGCGTAGCCGTGGGGGGTTATGGAAACACCATATATTTT. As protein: CASSVAVGGYGNTIYF.